The rows below give T cell receptor beta chains drawn from one sample of a study. TCRdb reanalysed the 5' RACE reads using MiXCR and keeps one entry per CDR3 protein. Here the sample spans around 52,000 distinct CDR3 sequences, around 28% being singletons. The sample consisted of tumor-infiltrating memory CD4+ T cells sorted from the breast tumor. The receptors stem from a female donor with breast cancer. CDR3s include the opening cysteine and the closing phenylalanine or tryptophan. A D gene is named only where the DNA matches it firmly. A clone size is listed for some rows: how often the clone was seen (once, few, many), or a class if it is expanded.

clone_size	v_call	j_call	d_call	cdr3_nt	cdr3_aa
.	TRBV5-1	TRBJ1-5	.	TGCGCCAGCAGCTTCGATGTCAATCAGCCCCAGCATTTT	CASSFDVNQPQHF
.	TRBV7-2	TRBJ1-1	TRBD1	TGTGCCAGCAGTCTACAGGGGATTGAAGCTTTCTTT	CASSLQGIEAFF
medium-sized	TRBV4-1	TRBJ2-2	.	TGCGCCAGCAGCCCTAGGGGAGTCAGGGTTCCCACCGGGGAGCTGTTTTTT	CASSPRGVRVPTGELFF
few	TRBV20-1	TRBJ1-1	.	TGCAGTGCTAGGTGGGACACGAACACTGAAGCTTTCTTT	CSARWDTNTEAFF
once	TRBV6-1	TRBJ2-5	.	TGTGCCAGCAGTACCTGGGGATCAGAGACCCAGTACTTC	CASSTWGSETQYF
.	TRBV5-1	TRBJ1-4	.	TGCGCCAGCAGCGTTGTACAGGGAAATGAAAAACTGTTTTTT	CASSVVQGNEKLFF
.	TRBV29-1	TRBJ2-5	TRBD2	TGCAGCGTCAGGACTAGCGCTCAAGAGACCCAGTACTTC	CSVRTSAQETQYF
.	TRBV4-3	TRBJ1-2	TRBD1	TGCGCCAGCAGCCAAGCACGACAGGGGGGTCTGGACTACACCTTC	CASSQARQGGLDYTF
few	TRBV5-1	TRBJ1-2	TRBD1	TGCGCCAGCAGCTATGGGACAGGGGAAGGCTACACCTTC	CASSYGTGEGYTF
.	TRBV15	TRBJ1-5	.	TGTGCCACCAGCGCGGGGAATAATCAGCCCCAGCATTTT	CATSAGNNQPQHF
few	TRBV20-1	TRBJ1-1	.	TGCAGTGCCCTGGACAGTCCGGGTCTTAACACTGAAGCTTTCTTT	CSALDSPGLNTEAFF
.	TRBV5-1	TRBJ1-5	.	TGCGCCAGCAGCTTGCAGGGACCGGGCAGCAATCAGCCCCAGCATTTT	CASSLQGPGSNQPQHF
few	TRBV7-6	TRBJ1-1	.	TGTGCCAGCAGCTTAAAGGCGGTGGGAACTGAAGCTTTCTTT	CASSLKAVGTEAFF
.	TRBV1	TRBJ1-6	.	TGCACCAGCAGCCAAAATGGACGGTGGGGGTCACCCCTCCACTTT	CTSSQNGRWGSPLHF
few	TRBV11-2	TRBJ2-5	TRBD2	TGTGCCAGCAGCTTAGGGGCGACGACTAGCGGGAGTGGGGAGACCCAGTACTTC	CASSLGATTSGSGETQYF
.	TRBV6-5	TRBJ1-2	.	TGTGCCAGCACCGACCGTTATGGCTACACCTTC	CASTDRYGYTF
.	TRBV5-1	TRBJ2-7	.	TGCGCCAGCAGCTTGGCCGAGGGATACGAGCAGTACTTC	CASSLAEGYEQYF
many	TRBV29-1	TRBJ1-1	.	TGCAGCGTTTTGGTACAGTGGAACACTGAAGCTTTCTTT	CSVLVQWNTEAFF
few	TRBV6-5	TRBJ2-1	TRBD2	TGTGCCAGCAGTTACTCGGGACTAGCGGATTCTAAGGTTGAGCAGTTCTTC	CASSYSGLADSKVEQFF
.	TRBV7-9	TRBJ2-7	.	TGTGCCAGCAGCTTAGCCAGGGACGAGCAGTACTTC	CASSLARDEQYF
few	TRBV4-3	TRBJ1-1	TRBD1	TGCGCCAGCAGCTCTTCACCTACAGGGGGTAACACTGAAGCTTTCTTT	CASSSSPTGGNTEAFF